This is a list of T cell receptor beta chains from one sample in a study of T cell repertoires in cytomegalovirus infection. MiXCR, applied by TCRdb to the reads, yields one record per CDR3 protein. This table holds about 900,000 distinct CDR3 sequences, approximately 32% found once. Their specific antigens are unknown. The source material was cultured CD8+ T cells from PBMCs, sampled from culture after CMV antigen stimulation. These TCRs come from a human donor in good health (CMV status not recorded). Some clones in this sample may be carry-over from other donors' samples. Each CDR3 is given with its conserved first and last residue. D genes are given only for firm matches. Some rows have no size entry. The others give once, few or many, or a class for an expanded clone.

clone size,V gene,D gene,J gene,CDR3 DNA,CDR3 protein
-,TRBV15,-,TRBJ2-2,TGTGCCACCAGCACAGGGAGAGGGGAGCTGTTTTTT,CATSTGRGELFF
-,TRBV28,TRBD1,TRBJ1-2,TGTGCCAGCAGTTTATTGCCAGGGGGCGAGGATGGCTACACCTTC,CASSLLPGGEDGYTF
once,TRBV27,TRBD1,TRBJ1-1,TGTGCCAGCAGTCCCCACGGACAGGGGCGGACTGAAGCTTTCTTT,CASSPHGQGRTEAFF
-,TRBV6-5,-,TRBJ2-5,TGTGCCAGCAGTTACGGCCCGACCCAGTACTTC,CASSYGPTQYF
-,TRBV19,-,TRBJ1-1,TGTGCCAGTAGAAAGCGGGAAGCTTTCTTT,CASRKREAFF
-,TRBV5-8,TRBD1,TRBJ2-7,TGTGCCAGCAGCCTGCCCGACAGGGACGAGCAGTACTTC,CASSLPDRDEQYF
-,TRBV27,-,TRBJ2-2,TGTGCCAGCAGTTCCGATTGGGGCATCAGGACCGGGGAGCTGTTTTTT,CASSSDWGIRTGELFF
few,TRBV5-4,-,TRBJ2-2,TGTGCCAGCAGCTCCCGGGACAAGAACACCGGGGAGCTGTTTTTT,CASSSRDKNTGELFF
many,TRBV12-5,TRBD1,TRBJ1-3,TGTGCTAGTTACAGGGGTGGAAACACCATATATTTT,CASYRGGNTIYF
-,TRBV12-3/TRBV12-4,-,TRBJ2-7,TGTGCCAGCAGTCCCGACTCGCCCTTGGCCTACGAGCAGTACTTC,CASSPDSPLAYEQYF
-,TRBV6-1,-,TRBJ2-3,TGTGCCAGCAGCCTGGGGTATCTAGATACGCAGTATTTT,CASSLGYLDTQYF
-,TRBV2,-,TRBJ2-7,TGTGCCAGCAGTGTGGGAAGAGGCCTGGACGAGCAGTACTTC,CASSVGRGLDEQYF
many,TRBV7-8,TRBD1,TRBJ2-1,TGTGCCAGCAGCCGACAGGGGAGTACCTACAATGAGCAGTTCTTC,CASSRQGSTYNEQFF
few,TRBV7-6,-,TRBJ1-6,TGTGCCAGCAGCTTAAAAAGAGCCGGGGATAATTCACCCCTCCACTTT,CASSLKRAGDNSPLHF
-,TRBV6-5,-,TRBJ2-1,TGTGCCAGCAGTTACGGGAATATGGGGAATGAGCAGTTCTTC,CASSYGNMGNEQFF
many,TRBV10-3,-,TRBJ1-3,TGTGCCATCAGTGAGATCGACAGCTCTGGAAACACCATATATTTT,CAISEIDSSGNTIYF